These 8 T cell receptor beta chains came from one sample sequenced in a study of tumour-infiltrating T cells in Burkitt lymphoma (dated by TCRdb to about 2020). Library prep was done by the immunoSEQ multiplex PCR assay. The table comes from immuneACCESS by way of TCRdb, which keeps in-frame sequences with V and J called. Part of the clones is missing from these tables; in studies checked, under half for an unresolved V gene and the rest for unknown reasons. This sample comprises more than 2,000 clones, less than 80% of them detected only once. Of the sample, about 22% is held by the ten largest clones. The sample comprised tumor tissue. These receptors came from a human donor with diffuse large B-cell lymphoma.

This clone has a handful of counts. This chain uses TRBV29-1 with TRBJ2-2; TRBD1 aligns across 7 bases. Trimming cost V 1 base and J 4 bases; bases outside gene matches: 3. The CDR3 runs 14 residues. Germline values: CDR1 SQVTM, CDR2 ANQGSEA. The CDR3 bases are TGCAGCGTTGAAGGAGGGGGCAGCACCGGGGAGCTGTTTTTT. Its translation is CSVEGGGSTGELFF.

This clone was counted a single time. The genes are TRBV5-6 and TRBJ2-5; 12 bases agree with TRBD2. Germline CDR1 reads SGHDT; CDR2 reads YYEEEE. This CDR3 has 16 amino acids. Unmatched junction bases numbered 4, after V lost 1 base and J lost 3 bases. CDR3 protein: CASSLYRTSGEETQYF. The DNA of the CDR3 is TGTGCCAGCAGCTTGTATCGGACTAGCGGGGAAGAGACCCAGTACTTC.

The chain combines TRBV7-2 with TRBJ2-7, with D tentatively TRBD2 (5 bases). V was cut by 4 bases and J by 0 bases, with 10 bases left in between. CDR3 length equals 14 residues. CDR1 is SGHTA and CDR2 is FQGNSA in the germline V gene. DNA of the CDR3: TGTGCCAGCAGCTCGGACTTCAGCTCCTACGAGCAGTACTTC. The encoded protein is CASSSDFSSYEQYF.

This rearrangement joins TRBV19 to TRBJ2-7, with TRBD1 as a possible D gene (5 bases). V lost 1 base to trimming and J lost 3 bases, with 7 bases between them. The CDR3 length is 13 residues. Germline-derived CDR1 and CDR2 are LNHDA and SQIVND (reference sequence). For the CDR3, the DNA is TGTGCCAGTAGTATAGCCAGGGACTACGAGCAGTACTTC. Encoded protein: CASSIARDYEQYF.

J is TRBJ2-1 and V is TRBV2, with D unresolved. Per germline, CDR1 SNHLY and CDR2 FYNNEI. Trimming took 3 bases from V and 4 from J, leaving 7 bases between them. CDR3 length equals 13 residues. CDR3 nucleotide sequence: TGTGCCAGCAGTGAGGATAGGTACAATGAGCAGTTCTTC. Protein: CASSEDRYNEQFF.

The chain couples TRBV28 to TRBJ2-7, with D possibly matching TRBD2 (5 bases). The V gene lost 5 bases and the J gene lost 2 bases, with 10 bases spanning the gap. CDR1 is MDHEN, CDR2 SYDVKM, per germline. The CDR3 loop spans 13 amino acids. For the CDR3, the DNA is TGTGCCAGCAGTGGCCCCGGGGCCTACGAGCAGTACTTC. Translation gives CASSGPGAYEQYF.

CDR3 residues: CASSPQGYPSYGYTF. The CDR3 DNA is TGTGCCAGCAGCCCCCAGGGATACCCTTCCTATGGCTACACCTTC. This rearrangement joins TRBV9 to TRBJ1-2, with D possibly being TRBD1 (5 bases). V was pared by 4 bases and J by 4 bases, with 17 bases between. This CDR3 spans 15 amino acids. The germline V gene encodes CDR1 SGDLS and CDR2 YYNGEE.

The V and J genes are TRBV5-1 and TRBJ2-7; 9 bases are shared with TRBD1. The CDR3 runs 14 residues. Looked up from germline, CDR1 is SGHRS and CDR2 is YFSETQ. V was clipped by 4 bases and J by 6 bases; unmatched bases: 8. CDR3 coding DNA: TGCGCCAGCAGCGCCGGGACAGGGATGGGCGAGCAGTACTTC. Its translation: CASSAGTGMGEQYF.